The 20 T cell receptor beta chains below come from one sample, sequenced in a study of CD8+ T cells in alopecia areata. Regarding treatment: oral pan-JAK inhibitor, 5-10 mg twice daily. RNA was extracted and reverse transcribed into cDNA as the sequencing template. This table comes from immunoSEQ multiplex PCR, and its TCRdb copy is limited to in-frame clones, with some not included. The data hold approximately 190,000 clones, with about 62% observed a single time. This specimen was CD4+ T cells sorted from blood, taken at week 24, from a patient treated with tofacitinib. These receptor sequences come from a human donor with alopecia areata.

V is TRBV25-1 and J is TRBJ1-4; tentatively, D is TRBD1 (5 bases). Germline CDR1 reads MGHDK; CDR2 reads SYGVNS. The germline V and J ends were trimmed by 1 base and 5 bases, with 8 bases remaining between them. The length of the CDR3 is 14 residues. This CDR3 reads CASSESWDNEKLFF. Written as DNA, the CDR3 is TGTGCCAGCAGTGAATCGTGGGACAATGAAAAACTGTTTTTT.

This clone was seen a few times. The V gene is TRBV29-1, the J gene TRBJ2-5; D remains ambiguous. This CDR3 has 12 amino acids. V lost 6 bases and J lost 2, with 10 bases in between. Germline V gene lookup returns CDR1 SQVTM and CDR2 ANQGSEA. Written as DNA, the CDR3 is TGCAGCGTCGAACCCACACAAGAGACCCAGTACTTC. Protein: CSVEPTQETQYF.

The V and J genes are TRBV2 and TRBJ1-4, with D perhaps TRBD1 (6 bases). Trimming removed 7 bases from V and 13 bases from J, with 22 bases in between. The V gene's germline CDR1 is SNHLY and CDR2 FYNNEI. The CDR3 extends over 14 amino acids. The CDR3 bases are TGTGCCAGCAACTACGGGGGTCAGAGGGGGAGACTGTTTTTT. As protein: CASNYGGQRGRLFF.

This clone is a singleton in its sample. The gene calls are TRBV29-1 and TRBJ1-1, with D unclear. The CDR3 has 13 residues. CDR1 SQVTM and CDR2 ANQGSEA come from the germline V gene. Trimming removed 5 bases from V and 0 bases from J, with 10 bases in between. CDR3 residues: CSVRQMMNTEAFF. CDR3 nucleotides: TGCAGCGTTCGGCAGATGATGAACACTGAAGCTTTCTTT.

The rearrangement uses TRBV29-1 and TRBJ2-1, with 10 bases aligning to TRBD2. The CDR3 is 14 amino acids. Germline V gene lookup returns CDR1 SQVTM and CDR2 ANQGSEA. V shed 2 bases and J 4 bases; nucleotides not matched to a gene: 2. CDR3 residues: CSVEKRGGYNEQFF. The CDR3 DNA sequence: TGCAGCGTTGAAAAGCGGGGGGGATACAATGAGCAGTTCTTC.

The chain joins TRBV5-1 to TRBJ2-1, with D possibly TRBD2 on 6 matching bases. CDR1 SGHRS and CDR2 YFSETQ come from the germline V gene. The V and J ends lost 7 bases and 2 bases respectively, with 7 bases between them. The CDR3 runs to 12 residues. The CDR3 reads CASAGTYNEQFF. As DNA, the CDR3 is TGCGCCAGCGCGGGAACCTACAATGAGCAGTTCTTC.

This rearrangement joins TRBV6-5 to TRBJ1-2, with no clear D. The germline V and J ends were trimmed by 2 bases and 3 bases, with 10 bases remaining between them. The CDR3 length is 14 residues. Germline V gene sequence: CDR1 MNHEY, CDR2 SVGAGI. The CDR3 protein is CASSYTLGDYGYTF. The CDR3, as DNA: TGTGCCAGCAGTTACACCCTTGGGGACTATGGCTACACCTTC.

Notes on this clone: The sample carries other DNA sequences with the same CDR3. V usage is TRBV5-6 and J usage is TRBJ1-2; the match to TRBD1 covers 9 bases. V lost 1 base to trimming and J lost 4 bases; unmatched junction nucleotides: 8. Germline lookup yields CDR1 SGHDT and CDR2 YYEEEE. There are 16 residues in the CDR3. DNA for the CDR3: TGTGCCAGCAGCTTGTCCGGGACAGGGCAGACCTATGGCTACACCTTC. Residues: CASSLSGTGQTYGYTF.

The chain recombines TRBV29-1 with TRBJ2-7, with D perhaps TRBD2 (6 bases). Germline CDR1 is SQVTM and CDR2 is ANQGSEA. V was pared by 2 bases and J by 3 bases, with 11 bases between. This CDR3 region has 13 residues. In DNA, the CDR3 is TGCAGCGTTGAAATGGGAGGCGGCTACGAGCAGTACTTC. Protein sequence: CSVEMGGGYEQYF.

This clone was found once. The CDR3 nucleotides read TGTGCCAGCAGCGTAGCTCAGGTAGCCTTACTAGCCAAAAACATTCAGTACTTC. It is translated as CASSVAQVALLAKNIQYF. The chain is built from TRBV9 and TRBJ2-4; D gene uncertain. V shed 0 bases and J shed 0 bases, with 16 bases lying between them. CDR3 length: 18 residues. Germline assignment: CDR1 SGDLS and CDR2 YYNGEE.

The rearrangement uses TRBV7-9 and TRBJ1-2, with D perhaps TRBD1 (5 bases). V was trimmed by 5 bases and J by 8 bases, leaving 18 bases between them. The CDR3 length is 14 residues. Germline CDR1 reads SEHNR; CDR2 reads FQNEAQ (reference sequence). The CDR3 is CASSTNQGRRGYTF. In DNA, the CDR3 is TGTGCCAGCAGCACAAATCAGGGAAGGCGCGGCTACACCTTC.

This clone was detected a few times. The rearrangement uses TRBV30 and TRBJ1-2; D is uncertain. The V gene lost 8 bases and the J gene lost 2 bases, with 15 bases spanning the gap. CDR1 GTSNPN and CDR2 SVGIG come from the germline V gene (reference sequence). This CDR3 is 13 amino acids long. The CDR3 protein is CASPRVGNYGYTF. CDR3 DNA: TGTGCCAGTCCTAGAGTTGGGAACTATGGCTACACCTTC.

The chain employs TRBV2 and TRBJ1-1; TRBD1 aligns across 8 bases. The CDR3 covers 12 residues. Germline V gene lookup returns CDR1 SNHLY and CDR2 FYNNEI. V gave up 6 bases and J gave up 5 bases; unmatched junction bases: 2. CDR3 nucleotides: TGTGCCAGCAGCAGGGGGCTTACTGAAGCTTTCTTT. Its protein is CASSRGLTEAFF.

V is TRBV7-6 and J is TRBJ2-1; 7 bases map to TRBD2. Germline CDR1 reads SGHVS; CDR2 reads FNYEAQ. The CDR3 sequence is 13 residues long. Unmatched junction bases numbered 1, after V lost 4 bases and J lost 4 bases. The CDR3 region is CASSSSGYNEQFF. The CDR3 DNA follows: TGTGCCAGCAGCTCTAGCGGTTACAATGAGCAGTTCTTC.

Points on this clone: Relative to the germline gene, one junction end is altered; a read error may explain this. The chain is built from TRBV30 and TRBJ1-1; possible D gene TRBD1, 5 bases. The CDR3 sequence is 8 residues long. CDR1 and CDR2 from the germline V gene are GTSNPN and SVGIG (reference sequence). CDR3 sequence: CAPDDSRF. The CDR3 DNA follows: TGTGCCCCCGATGACAGTCGCTTT.

This clone came up a few times. The rearrangement links TRBV2 to TRBJ2-1; D may be TRBD1 or TRBD2 (5 bases each). V lost 6 bases, J lost 8 bases, and 14 bases lay in between. The CDR3 contains 13 residues. Germline CDR1 reads SNHLY; CDR2 reads FYNNEI. The CDR3 protein is CASSRDQRDEQFF. CDR3 coding DNA: TGTGCCAGCAGCCGGGACCAAAGAGATGAGCAGTTCTTC.

The rearrangement uses TRBV15 and TRBJ1-6; no reliable D call. The CDR3 is 17 amino acids. Deletions cut 3 bases from V and 0 bases from J, with 12 bases between. CDR1 and CDR2 from the germline V gene are LNHNV and YYDKDF (reference sequence). CDR3 bases: TGTGCCACCAGCAGGCCGTCGTCGAGCTCCTATAATTCACCCCTCCACTTT. This sequence encodes CATSRPSSSSYNSPLHF. Looking up the rest from reference TRBV15 and TRBJ1-6 gives the full variable domain: DAMVIQNPRYQVTQFGKPVTLSCSQTLNHNVMYWYQQKSSQAPKLLFHYYDKDFNNEADTPDNFQSRRPNTSFCFLDIRSPGLGDTAMYLCATSRPSSSSYNSPLHFGNGTRLTVT.

The sample holds a few counts of this clone. V usage is TRBV19 and J usage is TRBJ2-6; D may match TRBD1 or TRBD2 (5 bases each). This CDR3 spans 15 amino acids. V lost 3 bases and J lost 0, with 6 bases in between. Germline V gives CDR1 LNHDA, CDR2 SQIVND (reference sequence). CDR3 protein: CASSMRGSGANVLTF. CDR3 bases: TGTGCCAGTAGTATGAGGGGCTCTGGGGCCAACGTCCTGACTTTC.

This clone was observed a handful of times. The genes are TRBV28 and TRBJ2-1; 7 bases match TRBD1. The CDR3 is 15 amino acids. V trimming: 6 bases; J trimming: 6 bases; junction bases outside the gene matches: 11. CDR1 MDHEN and CDR2 SYDVKM come from the germline V gene. The CDR3 nucleotides are TGTGCCAGCAGCCGAACGGGACAGCTAACCAATGAGCAGTTCTTC. Translation gives CASSRTGQLTNEQFF.

The chain is built from TRBV5-1 and TRBJ1-2; perhaps TRBD1 as D (6 bases). The V end lost 4 bases, the J end lost 3 bases, and 10 bases lay between the germline ends. The CDR3 loop spans 13 amino acids. Germline V lookup: CDR1 SGHRS, CDR2 YFSETQ. The CDR3 protein is CASSKQGYYGYTF. The CDR3 nucleotides are TGCGCCAGCAGCAAACAGGGTTACTATGGCTACACCTTC.